This T cell receptor (beta chain) was captured in a study of T cell changes during pregnancy in multiple sclerosis. The ends lost 3 bases at V and 1 base at J; junction bases unmatched: 10. This CDR3 is 18 amino acids long. CDR1 and CDR2 (germline): SGHDT, YYEEEE. Method: immunoSEQ multiplex PCR; TCRdb's copy keeps in-frame clones and lacks some. The profile shows 15,000 to 20,000 clones, 80% to 90% of them singletons. This receptor was identified in a female donor in good health, enrolled as a control in a pregnancy study. The chain recombines TRBV5-6 with TRBJ2-3; 11 bases agree with TRBD2. This specimen consisted of CD8+ T cells from peripheral blood mononuclear cells, obtained after pregnancy. The CDR3 DNA follows: TGTGCCAGCAGCTCGCTAAACTTACTAGCGGGGGGCACAGATACGCAGTATTTT. Its protein product is CASSSLNLLAGGTDTQYF.